This record covers a single T cell receptor beta chain. The table lists this clonotype with a few counts. Its antigen is currently not known. Per-base quality was not reported, and no clone a single base away is much larger than it. The record originates from a study of T-cell memory formation after mild COVID-19 (dated by TCRdb to the early 2020s). The study in broad terms: TCR sequence clusters from the two donors were found to be largely donor specific. T-cell clones expanding and contracting after mild COVID-19 in a couple of donors were tracked by longitudinal TCRalpha and TCRbeta repertoire sequencing. Two young, previously healthy adult volunteers made up the cohort, one male and one female. Beyond this particular receptor, the publication reports: Some responding clones were detected in pre-infection memory, which suggested that pre-existing cross-reactive memory T cells had joined the SARS-CoV-2 response. Only a couple of mild cases were covered in the study, and larger cohorts including severe cases with pre-infection samples were considered necessary. SARS-CoV-2 specificity was not confirmed for the second-wave clones peaking on day 37. Clones contracting from day 15 to 85 had balanced CD4/CD8 phenotypes, while a second wave expanding from day 15 to 37 was biased towards CD4+. Contracting CD4+ clones were found mainly in CM and EM memory subsets, while CD8+ clones were enriched in EMRA.

PBMCs were isolated by Ficoll-Paque density gradient centrifugation. Including the terminal cysteine and phenylalanine, the CDR3 comprises 14 residues. Only the CDR3 DNA stays, 42 bases, in frame from base 1. V is trimmed back by 3 bases and J by 7 bases, and the junction contains 4 bases that no gene match accounts for. The germline V gene specifies SGHTA as CDR1 and FQGNSA as CDR2. The instrument was an Illumina NovaSeq 6000. Using 5'RACE with constant-segment primers, TCRalpha and TCRbeta cDNA libraries were constructed, with sample barcodes and unique molecular identifiers added in the process. RNA was extracted from every sample with Trizol reagent. The libraries were amplified in two PCR steps, and the second step added a second sample barcode and Illumina TruSeq adapters. Sequencing of the libraries was done on an Illumina NovaSeq, producing 2 x 150 bp paired-end reads. The study's processing was this. Demultiplexing of reads and collapsing into UMI-guided consensus sequences were performed with migec v1.2.7. Using mixcr v2.1.11, UMI consensuses were aligned to TRA and TRB V and J templates and then assembled into clonotypes. A clonotype was counted as expanded or contracted only when both edgeR and NoisET called the clonotype significant, with the noise models trained on biological replicates. For edgeR calls, a false discovery rate-adjusted p below 0.01 and a log2 fold-change threshold of 1 were applied. PCA with hierarchical clustering of max-normalized trajectories of the 1000 most abundant clonotypes was used as exploratory dynamics analysis. Each responding clone was given a CD4 or CD8 phenotype based on the CD4+ and CD8+ repertoires, which had been sequenced separately. TCRdb trimmed public reads at Q25 via fastp, called clones via MiXCR and kept in-frame beta chains. CDR3 protein duplicates are merged, each entry listing the most common genes and DNA. The V and J calls were not made by the authors but by TCRdb's processing. Counted in this sample were about 560,000 distinct CDR3 sequences; 20% to 25% of them appeared once. The top ten hold approximately 8.4% of the sample.

The chain joins TRBV7-2 to TRBJ1-2; the central 11 bases match TRBD1. Material: PBMCs or a T cell subset sorted from them (not recorded which). The origin of this receptor is an adult woman who had mild COVID-19 (a few samples of this study predate the infection). The sample titles of this study are shuffled in the database, so cell type and time point are left out; the donor was told from shared clones. The nucleotide sequence is TGTGCCAGCAGCTTGGGACAGGGGGTCCTTGGCTACACCTTC. Protein translation: CASSLGQGVLGYTF.